These T cell receptor beta chains were read from a single sample in a study of technical replicates of blood from a few donors. Using immunoSEQ multiplex PCR, the repertoire was profiled, and TCRdb retains in-frame clones only, with some absent. The sample holds tens of thousands of clones, around 93% seen once. The sequencing input was PBMCs. These receptor sequences come from a human donor in good health. Some clones in this sample may be carry-over from other donors' samples. CDR3s include the opening cysteine and the closing phenylalanine or tryptophan. The D gene is left open where the match is weak. Clone size is shown for a subset of rows, as once, few, many or a class of expanded clone.

v_gene: TRBV7-2
abundance: .
d_gene: .
j_gene: TRBJ2-7
CDR3aa: CASSFGRSSYEQYF
CDR3nt: TGTGCCAGCAGCTTCGGTCGTAGCTCCTACGAGCAGTACTTC

v_gene: TRBV28
abundance: .
d_gene: .
j_gene: TRBJ1-2
CDR3aa: CASTPGVYGYTF
CDR3nt: TGTGCCAGCACCCCGGGGGTCTATGGCTACACCTTC

v_gene: TRBV10-3
abundance: .
d_gene: .
j_gene: TRBJ2-3
CDR3aa: CAIREGALSHYTQYF
CDR3nt: TGTGCCATCAGGGAGGGTGCCCTATCCCACTATACGCAGTATTTT

v_gene: TRBV18
abundance: few
d_gene: .
j_gene: TRBJ1-1
CDR3aa: CASSLTANTEAFF
CDR3nt: TGTGCCAGCTCGCTGACAGCGAACACTGAAGCTTTCTTT

v_gene: TRBV4-2
abundance: .
d_gene: TRBD2
j_gene: TRBJ2-7
CDR3aa: CASSQGAGGVYEQYF
CDR3nt: TGTGCCAGCAGCCAAGGAGCGGGGGGGGTCTACGAGCAGTACTTC

v_gene: TRBV4-1
abundance: .
d_gene: TRBD2
j_gene: TRBJ2-7
CDR3aa: CASSQEPRGGSSEQYF
CDR3nt: TGCGCCAGCAGCCAAGAGCCCCGCGGGGGGAGCTCCGAGCAGTACTTC

v_gene: TRBV7-9
abundance: .
d_gene: .
j_gene: TRBJ2-4
CDR3aa: CASSLSGFNEAKNIQYF
CDR3nt: TGTGCCAGCAGCTTATCAGGTTTTAATGAAGCCAAAAACATTCAGTACTTC

v_gene: TRBV5-5
abundance: .
d_gene: .
j_gene: TRBJ2-2
CDR3aa: CASKGATGELFF
CDR3nt: TGTGCCAGCAAAGGGGCCACCGGGGAGCTGTTTTTT

v_gene: TRBV7-9
abundance: .
d_gene: .
j_gene: TRBJ1-4
CDR3aa: CASSQQGNEKLFF
CDR3nt: TGTGCCAGCAGCCAGCAGGGAAATGAAAAACTGTTTTTT

v_gene: TRBV6-6
abundance: .
d_gene: TRBD2
j_gene: TRBJ2-3
CDR3aa: CASSYSLAVDTQYF
CDR3nt: TGTGCCAGCAGTTACTCCCTAGCGGTAGATACGCAGTATTTT

v_gene: TRBV7-9
abundance: .
d_gene: TRBD1
j_gene: TRBJ1-2
CDR3aa: CASSPRDRGEYYGYTF
CDR3nt: TGTGCCAGCAGCCCGAGGGACAGAGGCGAATATTATGGCTACACCTTC

v_gene: TRBV11-3
abundance: once
d_gene: .
j_gene: TRBJ2-7
CDR3aa: CASSPQGGPYEQYF
CDR3nt: TGTGCCAGCAGCCCTCAGGGGGGTCCCTACGAGCAGTACTTC

v_gene: TRBV5-6
abundance: .
d_gene: TRBD1
j_gene: TRBJ2-7
CDR3aa: CASSETGQGSYEQYF
CDR3nt: TGTGCCAGCAGCGAAACGGGACAGGGATCCTACGAGCAGTACTTC

v_gene: TRBV7-3
abundance: .
d_gene: TRBD2
j_gene: TRBJ2-3
CDR3aa: CASSLIGTSGRAVDTQYF
CDR3nt: TGTGCCAGCAGCTTAATCGGGACTAGCGGGAGGGCCGTGGATACGCAGTATTTT

v_gene: TRBV4-1
abundance: .
d_gene: .
j_gene: TRBJ2-7
CDR3aa: CASSQDPGGDYEQYF
CDR3nt: TGCGCCAGCAGCCAAGACCCGGGGGGCGACTACGAGCAGTACTTC

v_gene: TRBV2
abundance: .
d_gene: .
j_gene: TRBJ1-1
CDR3aa: CASSPLWQVNLNTEAFF
CDR3nt: TGTGCCAGCAGTCCCCTCTGGCAGGTGAACCTCAACACTGAAGCTTTCTTT

v_gene: TRBV9
abundance: .
d_gene: TRBD1
j_gene: TRBJ2-7
CDR3aa: CASSVSRDRGEQYF
CDR3nt: TGTGCCAGCAGCGTATCCCGGGACAGGGGCGAGCAGTACTTC

v_gene: TRBV10-3
abundance: .
d_gene: TRBD2
j_gene: TRBJ2-1
CDR3aa: CAIGLAGTEQFF
CDR3nt: TGTGCGATCGGGCTAGCGGGAACTGAGCAGTTCTTC

v_gene: TRBV7-2
abundance: .
d_gene: .
j_gene: TRBJ2-7
CDR3aa: CASSLARRGEQYF
CDR3nt: TGTGCCAGCAGCTTAGCGCGGAGGGGCGAGCAGTACTTC

v_gene: TRBV13
abundance: once
d_gene: TRBD1
j_gene: TRBJ1-4
CDR3aa: CASSSTGDRTNEKLFF
CDR3nt: TGTGCCAGCAGCTCGACAGGGGATCGTACTAATGAAAAACTGTTTTTT

v_gene: TRBV4-1
abundance: .
d_gene: .
j_gene: TRBJ1-5
CDR3aa: CASRRIQGGSNQPQHF
CDR3nt: TGCGCCAGCAGGCGCATCCAGGGCGGTAGCAATCAGCCCCAGCATTTT

v_gene: TRBV6-1
abundance: .
d_gene: TRBD2
j_gene: TRBJ2-7
CDR3aa: CASRPTSGKYEQYF
CDR3nt: TGTGCCAGCAGGCCGACTAGCGGAAAATACGAGCAGTACTTC

v_gene: TRBV13
abundance: .
d_gene: .
j_gene: TRBJ1-2
CDR3aa: CASSFSTDYYGYTF
CDR3nt: TGTGCCAGCAGCTTTTCAACCGACTACTATGGCTACACCTTC

v_gene: TRBV6-1
abundance: once
d_gene: TRBD1
j_gene: TRBJ1-1
CDR3aa: CASMRGQANTEAFF
CDR3nt: TGTGCCAGCATGAGGGGACAGGCGAACACTGAAGCTTTCTTT

v_gene: TRBV18
abundance: .
d_gene: .
j_gene: TRBJ1-2
CDR3aa: CASSPGLRYGYTF
CDR3nt: TGTGCCAGCTCACCGGGCCTACGCTATGGCTACACCTTC

v_gene: TRBV4-1
abundance: .
d_gene: .
j_gene: TRBJ2-3
CDR3aa: CASRTSSDTQYF
CDR3nt: TGCGCCAGCAGAACTAGTTCAGATACGCAGTATTTT

v_gene: TRBV7-9
abundance: once
d_gene: .
j_gene: TRBJ1-1
CDR3aa: CASSPAGMAEAFF
CDR3nt: TGTGCCAGCTCCCCCGCAGGCATGGCTGAAGCTTTCTTT

v_gene: TRBV4-3
abundance: .
d_gene: TRBD1
j_gene: TRBJ2-1
CDR3aa: CASSLDRVQRDEQFF
CDR3nt: TGCGCCAGCAGCCTCGACAGGGTACAACGCGATGAGCAGTTCTTC

v_gene: TRBV7-5
abundance: .
d_gene: .
j_gene: TRBJ1-1
CDR3aa: CVRSDNRGTHTEAFF
CDR3nt: TGTGTCAGAAGCGACAACAGGGGTACACACACTGAAGCTTTCTTT

v_gene: TRBV11-2
abundance: .
d_gene: .
j_gene: TRBJ2-7
CDR3aa: CASSSGRGLDSYEQYF
CDR3nt: TGTGCCAGCAGCTCCGGGCGGGGTTTGGACTCCTACGAGCAGTACTTC

v_gene: TRBV6-5
abundance: .
d_gene: TRBD2
j_gene: TRBJ2-3
CDR3aa: CASSYGAGESSDTQYF
CDR3nt: TGTGCCAGCAGTTACGGGGCGGGAGAATCATCAGATACGCAGTATTTT

v_gene: TRBV5-4
abundance: once
d_gene: .
j_gene: TRBJ1-2
CDR3aa: CASSPPFRGWRPLYGYTF
CDR3nt: TGTGCCAGCAGCCCCCCGTTCAGGGGCTGGCGCCCCTTATATGGCTACACCTTC

v_gene: TRBV6-5
abundance: .
d_gene: TRBD1
j_gene: TRBJ1-2
CDR3aa: CASTEDRDYGYTF
CDR3nt: TGTGCCAGCACAGAAGACAGGGACTATGGCTACACCTTC

v_gene: TRBV4-1
abundance: .
d_gene: .
j_gene: TRBJ1-4
CDR3aa: CASRRDILRGRVNEKLFF
CDR3nt: TGCGCCAGCAGGAGGGACATCCTAAGGGGTAGGGTTAATGAAAAACTGTTTTTT

v_gene: TRBV15
abundance: .
d_gene: .
j_gene: TRBJ1-6
CDR3aa: CATSRARDNSPLHF
CDR3nt: TGTGCCACCAGCAGAGCACGGGATAATTCACCCCTCCACTTT

v_gene: TRBV15
abundance: .
d_gene: .
j_gene: TRBJ1-4
CDR3aa: CATSKTGSNEKLFF
CDR3nt: TGTGCCACCAGCAAGACAGGCTCTAATGAAAAACTGTTTTTT

v_gene: TRBV10-3
abundance: .
d_gene: TRBD2
j_gene: TRBJ2-3
CDR3aa: CAISESISSGSLVADTQYF
CDR3nt: TGTGCCATCAGTGAGTCTATCTCTAGCGGGAGTTTAGTTGCGGATACGCAGTATTTT

v_gene: TRBV27
abundance: .
d_gene: .
j_gene: TRBJ2-7
CDR3aa: CASGKPGRDEQYF
CDR3nt: TGTGCCAGCGGGAAACCAGGGCGCGACGAGCAGTACTTC

v_gene: TRBV7-9
abundance: once
d_gene: .
j_gene: TRBJ2-6
CDR3aa: CASSLAPTASGANVLTF
CDR3nt: TGTGCCAGCAGCTTAGCGCCGACAGCTTCTGGGGCCAACGTCCTGACTTTC

v_gene: TRBV7-3
abundance: .
d_gene: TRBD2
j_gene: TRBJ2-5
CDR3aa: CASSHFGGGSETQYF
CDR3nt: TGTGCCAGCAGCCACTTTGGCGGGGGGTCGGAGACCCAGTACTTC

v_gene: TRBV4-3
abundance: .
d_gene: .
j_gene: TRBJ2-1
CDR3aa: CASSQEVSFNEQFF
CDR3nt: TGCGCCAGCAGCCAAGAGGTTAGTTTCAATGAGCAGTTCTTC

v_gene: TRBV7-8
abundance: .
d_gene: TRBD1
j_gene: TRBJ2-2
CDR3aa: CASSPRDRGNTGELFF
CDR3nt: TGTGCCAGCAGCCCCAGGGACAGGGGAAACACCGGGGAGCTGTTTTTT

v_gene: TRBV5-1
abundance: .
d_gene: TRBD1
j_gene: TRBJ2-5
CDR3aa: CASSLNPTGRGETQYF
CDR3nt: TGCGCCAGCAGCTTAAACCCGACAGGGAGAGGGGAGACCCAGTACTTC

v_gene: TRBV19
abundance: few
d_gene: .
j_gene: TRBJ1-2
CDR3aa: CASSFSISYGYTF
CDR3nt: TGTGCCAGTAGTTTCAGTATAAGCTATGGCTACACCTTC

v_gene: TRBV10-2
abundance: .
d_gene: TRBD2
j_gene: TRBJ2-7
CDR3aa: CASSELGLGYEQYF
CDR3nt: TGCGCCAGCAGTGAGTTGGGACTAGGATACGAGCAGTACTTC

v_gene: TRBV4-3
abundance: few
d_gene: .
j_gene: TRBJ2-7
CDR3aa: CASSHPPVASEQYF
CDR3nt: TGCGCCAGCAGCCATCCGCCCGTAGCCTCCGAGCAGTACTTC

v_gene: TRBV29-1
abundance: .
d_gene: TRBD2
j_gene: TRBJ2-5
CDR3aa: CSAHSGRGRETQYF
CDR3nt: TGCAGCGCCCATAGCGGGAGAGGGAGGGAGACCCAGTACTTC

v_gene: TRBV7-9
abundance: once
d_gene: .
j_gene: TRBJ2-7
CDR3aa: CASSFPGQSYEQYF
CDR3nt: TGTGCCAGCAGCTTTCCCGGACAGAGCTACGAGCAGTACTTC

v_gene: TRBV9
abundance: .
d_gene: .
j_gene: TRBJ1-1
CDR3aa: CASSVNVGGTEAFF
CDR3nt: TGTGCCAGCAGCGTAAACGTTGGGGGGACTGAAGCTTTCTTT

v_gene: TRBV7-6
abundance: .
d_gene: TRBD2
j_gene: TRBJ2-1
CDR3aa: CASRALAGSYNEQFF
CDR3nt: TGTGCCAGCAGGGCACTAGCGGGGTCCTACAATGAGCAGTTCTTC

v_gene: TRBV7-9
abundance: .
d_gene: .
j_gene: TRBJ2-5
CDR3aa: CASSLVRGRTQYF
CDR3nt: TGTGCCAGCAGCTTAGTGAGGGGGAGGACCCAGTACTTC

v_gene: TRBV6-1
abundance: .
d_gene: .
j_gene: TRBJ1-2
CDR3aa: CASSDGGIIFNYGYTF
CDR3nt: TGTGCCAGCAGTGATGGAGGGATAATCTTTAACTATGGCTACACCTTC

v_gene: TRBV18
abundance: .
d_gene: TRBD1
j_gene: TRBJ2-3
CDR3aa: CASSESGTGRRTQYF
CDR3nt: TGTGCCAGCTCAGAGTCCGGGACAGGGCGTCGGACGCAGTATTTT

v_gene: TRBV7-3
abundance: .
d_gene: .
j_gene: TRBJ2-3
CDR3aa: CASRPPGLLTDTQYF
CDR3nt: TGTGCCAGCAGGCCGCCGGGACTTCTCACAGATACGCAGTATTTT

v_gene: TRBV14
abundance: .
d_gene: .
j_gene: TRBJ2-5
CDR3aa: CASSQGVGAIQETQYF
CDR3nt: TGTGCCAGCAGCCAAGGTGTGGGAGCAATCCAAGAGACCCAGTACTTC

v_gene: TRBV15
abundance: .
d_gene: TRBD1
j_gene: TRBJ1-5
CDR3aa: CATSRQGAGQPQHF
CDR3nt: TGTGCCACCAGCAGGCAGGGGGCGGGACAGCCCCAGCATTTT

v_gene: TRBV4-3
abundance: .
d_gene: .
j_gene: TRBJ2-1
CDR3aa: CASSQDSGSSYNEQFF
CDR3nt: TGCGCCAGCAGCCAAGATAGTGGGAGCTCCTACAATGAGCAGTTCTTC